This is a list of T cell receptor beta chains from one sample in a study of blood T cells in healthy people across ages. TCRdb called the 5' RACE reads again in MiXCR, with one record for every CDR3 protein. This sample has hundreds of thousands of distinct CDR3 sequences; about a third occur once, and the top ten carry 15%. Source material: blood. The receptors were sampled from a woman of 80 years or more in good health. The CDR3 runs from the conserved cysteine through the conserved F or W. The D gene is left open where the match is weak. Clone size is not always given. Where it is, it says once, few, many or a class for expanded clones.

len,v_gene,d_gene,j_gene,abundance,CDR3nt,CDR3aa
16,TRBV28,TRBD2,TRBJ2-5,many,TGTGCCAGCAGTCCCATACCGGGACTAGCGGGGGAGACCCAGTACTTC,CASSPIPGLAGETQYF
16,TRBV20-1,-,TRBJ2-7,few,TGCAGTGCTAGAGATCTCCCGGACAGAATGTCCTACGAGCAGTACTTC,CSARDLPDRMSYEQYF
17,TRBV20-1,-,TRBJ2-1,many,TGCAGTGCTAGAGTTCCCCAACAGAGTGAGATCTACAATGAGCAGTTCTTC,CSARVPQQSEIYNEQFF
15,TRBV5-1,-,TRBJ1-2,many,TGCGCCAGCAGCTTGGTGCCGAGTGACAACTATGGCTACACCTTC,CASSLVPSDNYGYTF
13,TRBV27,TRBD1,TRBJ2-1,many,TGTGCCAGCAGTTCCGACAGGGACAATGAGCAGTTCTTC,CASSSDRDNEQFF
13,TRBV7-9,-,TRBJ1-5,-,TGTGCCAGCAGTTGCGACGGGAATCAGCCCCAGCATTTT,CASSCDGNQPQHF
17,TRBV15,TRBD2,TRBJ2-7,few,TGTGCCACCAGCACAGTGGGACGAGCGGGGGATAGCTACGAGCAGTACTTC,CATSTVGRAGDSYEQYF
16,TRBV19,-,TRBJ2-7,-,TGTGCCAGTAGTCGGGAAAACTGGCGCGGGTACTCCGAGCAGTACTTC,CASSRENWRGYSEQYF
15,TRBV5-1,TRBD2,TRBJ2-7,many,TGCGCCAGCAATGGGGGGGACTGGGGGACGTACGAGCAGTACTTC,CASNGGDWGTYEQYF
16,TRBV5-5,-,TRBJ1-5,few,TGTGCCAGCAGCTTGGATCATGGCCGCGGGAATCAGCCCCAGCATTTT,CASSLDHGRGNQPQHF
17,TRBV7-6,-,TRBJ2-5,-,TGTGCCAGCAGCTTACCCCCGGACGTAGGTCCGGGGGAGACCCAGTACTTC,CASSLPPDVGPGETQYF
14,TRBV6-2/TRBV6-3,TRBD1,TRBJ1-1,many,TGTGCCAGCAGAAAGAGACAGGGAGGCACTGAAGCTTTCTTT,CASRKRQGGTEAFF
13,TRBV6-5,-,TRBJ1-1,-,TGTGCCAGCAGTTCGAACATGAACACTGAAGCTTTCTTT,CASSSNMNTEAFF
15,TRBV6-1,-,TRBJ1-5,many,TGTGCCAGCGGGCGACTTCCTCCTGGGCGACAGCCCCAGCATTTT,CASGRLPPGRQPQHF
14,TRBV6-2/TRBV6-3,-,TRBJ1-6,many,TGTGCCAGCAGTTACCAGGGGACAACCTCACCCCTCCACTTT,CASSYQGTTSPLHF
13,TRBV10-3,-,TRBJ1-2,many,TGTGCCATCAGTCCCCAGGGAGGCGCTGGCTACACCTTC,CAISPQGGAGYTF